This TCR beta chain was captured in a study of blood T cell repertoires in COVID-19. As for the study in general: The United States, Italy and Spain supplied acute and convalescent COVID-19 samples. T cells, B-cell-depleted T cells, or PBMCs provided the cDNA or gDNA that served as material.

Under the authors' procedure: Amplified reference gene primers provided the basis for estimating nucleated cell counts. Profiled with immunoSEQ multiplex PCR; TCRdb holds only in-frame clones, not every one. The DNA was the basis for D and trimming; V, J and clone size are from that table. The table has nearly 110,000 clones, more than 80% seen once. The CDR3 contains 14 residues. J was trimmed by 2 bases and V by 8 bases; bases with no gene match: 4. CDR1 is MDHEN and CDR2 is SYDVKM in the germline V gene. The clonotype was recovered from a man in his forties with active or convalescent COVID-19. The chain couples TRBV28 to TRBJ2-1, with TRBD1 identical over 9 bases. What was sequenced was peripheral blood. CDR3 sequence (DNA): TGTGCCAGCGGGACAGGGCTGGCCTACAATGAGCAGTTCTTC. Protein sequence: CASGTGLAYNEQFF.